This is a list of T cell receptor beta chains from one sample in a study of identical twins. TCRdb independently ran MiXCR on the 5' RACE reads; one entry per CDR3 protein. Of 250,000 to 300,000 distinct CDR3 sequences detected, nearly 9.5% appear once; the ten largest clones hold under 7.5%. The data were also submitted as part of a second study, on yellow fever vaccine responses in identical twins.

The material sequenced was CD8+ T cells sorted from blood. All receptors derive from a woman under 30 in good health. CDR3s include the opening cysteine and the closing phenylalanine or tryptophan. The order of the fields is D gene, V gene, J gene, clone size, CDR3 DNA, CDR3 protein. D genes are given only for firm matches. The size field is filled for only some rows; it gives once, few, many or a size class.

d_call: NA
v_call: TRBV3-1
j_call: TRBJ2-3
clone_size: NA
cdr3_nt: TGTGCCAGCAGCCAAGATCTGGCCAAACGGAGCACAGATACGCAGTATTTT
cdr3_aa: CASSQDLAKRSTDTQYF

d_call: TRBD2
v_call: TRBV19
j_call: TRBJ2-3
clone_size: few
cdr3_nt: TGTGCCAGTAGTATAGTCGAGTGGACTAGCGGGGACACAGATACGCAGTATTTT
cdr3_aa: CASSIVEWTSGDTDTQYF

d_call: TRBD1
v_call: TRBV10-3
j_call: TRBJ2-3
clone_size: many
cdr3_nt: TGTGCCATCAGGGGACAGGGCGAGGCAGATACGCAGTATTTT
cdr3_aa: CAIRGQGEADTQYF

d_call: TRBD2
v_call: TRBV5-1
j_call: TRBJ2-7
clone_size: many
cdr3_nt: TGCGCCAGCAGCTTGGGTGTCGGGAGGGCCTCCTACGAGCAGTACTTC
cdr3_aa: CASSLGVGRASYEQYF

d_call: TRBD1
v_call: TRBV24-1
j_call: TRBJ2-3
clone_size: few
cdr3_nt: TGTGCCACCAGTGACCTGAGGGGGCACGCCTTAGATACAGATACGCAGTATTTT
cdr3_aa: CATSDLRGHALDTDTQYF

d_call: TRBD2
v_call: TRBV29-1
j_call: TRBJ2-1
clone_size: many
cdr3_nt: TGCAGCGCTCCGGGACTAGCGGGAGGAAATGAGCAGTTCTTC
cdr3_aa: CSAPGLAGGNEQFF

d_call: NA
v_call: TRBV20-1
j_call: TRBJ2-2
clone_size: many
cdr3_nt: TGCAGTGCTAGAGGACGGGACAACACCGGGGAGCTGTTTTTT
cdr3_aa: CSARGRDNTGELFF

d_call: TRBD1
v_call: TRBV2
j_call: TRBJ1-6
clone_size: many
cdr3_nt: TGTGCCAGCGATCAAGGCGGACAGGATAATTCACCCCTCCACTTT
cdr3_aa: CASDQGGQDNSPLHF

d_call: NA
v_call: TRBV4-1
j_call: TRBJ2-2
clone_size: few
cdr3_nt: TGCGCCAGCAGCCAAGAGGCAGGGGAAGGTATCGCCGGGGAGCTGTTTTTT
cdr3_aa: CASSQEAGEGIAGELFF

d_call: NA
v_call: TRBV29-1
j_call: TRBJ2-7
clone_size: many
cdr3_nt: TGCAGCGCATTATGGGGGAACGAGCAGTACTTC
cdr3_aa: CSALWGNEQYF

d_call: NA
v_call: TRBV12-3/TRBV12-4
j_call: TRBJ2-5
clone_size: many
cdr3_nt: TGTGCCAGCAGTTTGCGGGCCATAGAGACCCAGTACTTC
cdr3_aa: CASSLRAIETQYF

d_call: NA
v_call: TRBV27
j_call: TRBJ1-1
clone_size: few
cdr3_nt: TGTGCCAGCAGTCTCGGAAGGTTTACTGAAGCTTTCTTT
cdr3_aa: CASSLGRFTEAFF

d_call: NA
v_call: TRBV7-9
j_call: TRBJ2-1
clone_size: NA
cdr3_nt: TGTTCCAGCAGCTTAAATGTTGGACAGGAGCAGTTCTTC
cdr3_aa: CSSSLNVGQEQFF

d_call: NA
v_call: TRBV27
j_call: TRBJ1-2
clone_size: few
cdr3_nt: TGTGCCAGCAGTTTATCGTGGCAGGGAGGTGGCTACACCTTC
cdr3_aa: CASSLSWQGGGYTF

d_call: NA
v_call: TRBV11-2
j_call: TRBJ2-5
clone_size: NA
cdr3_nt: TGTGCCAGCAGCCGGGACTTTTCGGACCGCGCGGGGAAAGAGACCCAGTACTTC
cdr3_aa: CASSRDFSDRAGKETQYF

d_call: NA
v_call: TRBV5-6
j_call: TRBJ1-5
clone_size: NA
cdr3_nt: TGTGCCAGCAGCTACAACCCCCAGGTATATAGCAATCAGCCCCAGCATTTT
cdr3_aa: CASSYNPQVYSNQPQHF

d_call: NA
v_call: TRBV29-1
j_call: TRBJ2-7
clone_size: many
cdr3_nt: TGCAGCGTTGAAGGGGGAACAGGCTCCTACGAGCAGTACTTC
cdr3_aa: CSVEGGTGSYEQYF

d_call: NA
v_call: TRBV19
j_call: TRBJ2-2
clone_size: NA
cdr3_nt: TGTGCCAGTAGTATACCAACAGTCACCGGGGAGCTGTTTTTT
cdr3_aa: CASSIPTVTGELFF

d_call: NA
v_call: TRBV19
j_call: TRBJ2-7
clone_size: few
cdr3_nt: TGTGCCAGTAGTACCAGGCTCAGGGCGGACGAGCAGTACTTC
cdr3_aa: CASSTRLRADEQYF

d_call: TRBD2
v_call: TRBV28
j_call: TRBJ2-5
clone_size: many
cdr3_nt: TGTGCCAGCAGTTTCGGACTAGCGGGGCAAGAGACCCAGTACTTC
cdr3_aa: CASSFGLAGQETQYF

d_call: TRBD2
v_call: TRBV14
j_call: TRBJ2-2
clone_size: many
cdr3_nt: TGTGCCAGCAGCCTGATAGTAGCGGGACGAACCGGGGAGCTGTTTTTT
cdr3_aa: CASSLIVAGRTGELFF

d_call: NA
v_call: TRBV4-1
j_call: TRBJ1-4
clone_size: many
cdr3_nt: TGCGCCAGCGGGGGCCCGACTCCTAATGAAAAACTGTTTTTT
cdr3_aa: CASGGPTPNEKLFF

d_call: NA
v_call: TRBV20-1
j_call: TRBJ2-3
clone_size: NA
cdr3_nt: TGCTGTGCTACACATAAGACAGATAGCACAGATACGCAGTATTTT
cdr3_aa: CCATHKTDSTDTQYF

d_call: NA
v_call: TRBV20-1
j_call: TRBJ2-7
clone_size: NA
cdr3_nt: TGCAGTGCTAGAGCCCCGCCACCGGACGAGCAGTACTTC
cdr3_aa: CSARAPPPDEQYF

d_call: NA
v_call: TRBV5-5
j_call: TRBJ2-1
clone_size: many
cdr3_nt: TGTGCCAGCAGCCCCCCGGCCTACAATGAGCAGTTCTTC
cdr3_aa: CASSPPAYNEQFF

d_call: NA
v_call: TRBV12-3/TRBV12-4
j_call: TRBJ2-7
clone_size: NA
cdr3_nt: TGTGCCAGCAGTTCTGACCTAGCAGGGACCTACGAGCAGTACTTC
cdr3_aa: CASSSDLAGTYEQYF

d_call: TRBD2
v_call: TRBV20-1
j_call: TRBJ2-5
clone_size: NA
cdr3_nt: TGCAGTGCTAGGATACCCGCGACTAGCGGGATGGGTGAGACCCAGTACTTC
cdr3_aa: CSARIPATSGMGETQYF

d_call: TRBD1
v_call: TRBV11-2
j_call: TRBJ2-4
clone_size: few
cdr3_nt: TGTGCCAGCAGCCAGGGGACAGGGAAAAAGAGAAACATTCAGTACTTC
cdr3_aa: CASSQGTGKKRNIQYF

d_call: NA
v_call: TRBV7-2
j_call: TRBJ2-7
clone_size: NA
cdr3_nt: TGTGCCAGCAGCCCTAGCGTCAGCTCCTACGAGCAGTACTTC
cdr3_aa: CASSPSVSSYEQYF

d_call: TRBD1
v_call: TRBV7-6
j_call: TRBJ2-2
clone_size: NA
cdr3_nt: TGTGCCAGCAGCTGGGGACAGGGCGGCCCCGGGGAGCTGTTTTTT
cdr3_aa: CASSWGQGGPGELFF

d_call: TRBD2
v_call: TRBV15
j_call: TRBJ2-1
clone_size: few
cdr3_nt: TGTGCCACCAGCAGAGATTTGACTAGCGGGGGGGCCTTTAGGCAGTTCTTC
cdr3_aa: CATSRDLTSGGAFRQFF

d_call: NA
v_call: TRBV20-1
j_call: TRBJ1-5
clone_size: many
cdr3_nt: TGCAGTGCTAGAGTGTGGAGGGGGACCTCCAATCAGCCCCAGCATTTT
cdr3_aa: CSARVWRGTSNQPQHF

d_call: NA
v_call: TRBV29-1
j_call: TRBJ2-1
clone_size: NA
cdr3_nt: TGCAGCGACAGGGCCGGGAATGAGCAGTTCTTC
cdr3_aa: CSDRAGNEQFF

d_call: NA
v_call: TRBV7-3
j_call: TRBJ2-3
clone_size: many
cdr3_nt: TGTGCCAGCAGCTCCTTGGGGGGAATCACAGATACGCAGTATTTT
cdr3_aa: CASSSLGGITDTQYF

d_call: TRBD2
v_call: TRBV6-5
j_call: TRBJ2-7
clone_size: few
cdr3_nt: TGTGCCAGCAGTTCCGGCGGGAGTATTAACGAGCAGTACTTC
cdr3_aa: CASSSGGSINEQYF

d_call: NA
v_call: TRBV9
j_call: TRBJ2-5
clone_size: NA
cdr3_nt: TGTGCCAGCAGCGGGGGAAAACGAGAGACCCAGTACTTC
cdr3_aa: CASSGGKRETQYF

d_call: TRBD1
v_call: TRBV10-3
j_call: TRBJ2-1
clone_size: few
cdr3_nt: TGTGCCATCACTACGGGACAGGGAAGCTCCTACAATGAGCAGTTCTTC
cdr3_aa: CAITTGQGSSYNEQFF